This T cell receptor beta chain was sequenced in a study of blood T cell repertoires in COVID-19. At the level of the study: The study drew acute and convalescent COVID-19 samples from the United States, Italy and Spain. PBMCs, B-cell-depleted T cells, or T cells provided the cDNA or gDNA that made up the material.

V was pared by 7 bases and J by 14 bases, with 11 bases of the junction left unmatched. There are 12 residues in the CDR3. The germline gives CDR1 LNHDA, CDR2 SQIVND (reference sequence). Original processing notes: Amplifying reference gene primers gave estimates of nucleated cell counts. Generated by immunoSEQ multiplex PCR, the TCRdb table keeps only in-frame clones and is missing some. That table supplies the V and J calls and clone size; D and trimming were determined from the DNA. The sample holds around 470,000 clones, 80% to 90% seen once. Patients from Seattle were sampled longitudinally, starting during active infection.

The sequencing input was peripheral blood. The chain links TRBV19 to TRBJ2-1; 7 nucleotides match TRBD2. This TCR derives from a man between 18 and 35 years old with COVID-19, enrolled during active disease. The CDR3 DNA is TGTGCCAGTAACCCCCTCGGGGGGAGGAAGTTCTTC. It is translated as CASNPLGGRKFF.